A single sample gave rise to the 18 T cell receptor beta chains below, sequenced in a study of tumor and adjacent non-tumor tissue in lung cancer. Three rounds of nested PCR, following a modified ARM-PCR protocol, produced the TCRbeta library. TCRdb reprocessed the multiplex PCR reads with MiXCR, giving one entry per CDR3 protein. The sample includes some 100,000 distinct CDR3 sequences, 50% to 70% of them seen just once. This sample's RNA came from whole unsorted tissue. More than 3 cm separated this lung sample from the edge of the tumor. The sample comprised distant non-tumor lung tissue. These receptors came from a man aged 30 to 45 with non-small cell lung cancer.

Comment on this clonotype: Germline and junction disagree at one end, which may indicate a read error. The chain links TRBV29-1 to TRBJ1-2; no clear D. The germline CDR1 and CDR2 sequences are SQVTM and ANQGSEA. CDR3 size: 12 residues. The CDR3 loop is CSVGGPNYGYIF. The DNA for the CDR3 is TGCAGCGTCGGTGGACCTAACTATGGCTACATATTC.

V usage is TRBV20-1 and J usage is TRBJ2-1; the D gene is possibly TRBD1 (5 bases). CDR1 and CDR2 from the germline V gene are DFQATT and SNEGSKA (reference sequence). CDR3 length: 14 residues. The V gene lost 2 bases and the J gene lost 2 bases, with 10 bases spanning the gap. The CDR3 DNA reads TGCAGTGCTAGACTCGGACAAGCCTACAATGAGCAGTTCTTC. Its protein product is CSARLGQAYNEQFF.

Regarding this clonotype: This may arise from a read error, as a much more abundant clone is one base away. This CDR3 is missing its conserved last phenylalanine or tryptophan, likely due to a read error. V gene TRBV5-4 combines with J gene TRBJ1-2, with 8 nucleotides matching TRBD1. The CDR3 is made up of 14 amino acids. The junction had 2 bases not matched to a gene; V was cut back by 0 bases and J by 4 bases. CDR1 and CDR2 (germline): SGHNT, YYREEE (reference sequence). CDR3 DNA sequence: TGTGCCAGCAGCTTGGACAGGGGGAGCTATGGCTACACCTTG. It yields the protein CASSLDRGSYGYTL.

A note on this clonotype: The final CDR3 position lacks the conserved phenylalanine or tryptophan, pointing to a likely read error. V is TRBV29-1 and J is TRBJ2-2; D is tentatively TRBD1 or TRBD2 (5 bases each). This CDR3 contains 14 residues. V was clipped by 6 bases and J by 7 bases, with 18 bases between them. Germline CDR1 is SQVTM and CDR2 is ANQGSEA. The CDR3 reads CSVNQGARGGELFS. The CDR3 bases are TGCAGCGTGAACCAGGGAGCGCGCGGCGGGGAGCTGTTTTCT.

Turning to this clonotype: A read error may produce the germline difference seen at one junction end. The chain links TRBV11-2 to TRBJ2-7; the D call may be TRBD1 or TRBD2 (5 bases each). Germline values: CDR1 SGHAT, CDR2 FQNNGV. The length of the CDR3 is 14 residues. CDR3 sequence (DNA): TGTGTCAGCAGCTCGGACAAGGGAGTCTATGAGCAGTACTTC. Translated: CVSSSDKGVYEQYF.

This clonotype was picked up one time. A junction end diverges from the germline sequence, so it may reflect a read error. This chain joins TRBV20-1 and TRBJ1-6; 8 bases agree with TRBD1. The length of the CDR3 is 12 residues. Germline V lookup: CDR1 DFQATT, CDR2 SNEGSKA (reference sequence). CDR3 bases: TGCAGTGCCCGGACAGGGCGTTCACCCCTCCATTTT. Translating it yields CSARTGRSPLHF.

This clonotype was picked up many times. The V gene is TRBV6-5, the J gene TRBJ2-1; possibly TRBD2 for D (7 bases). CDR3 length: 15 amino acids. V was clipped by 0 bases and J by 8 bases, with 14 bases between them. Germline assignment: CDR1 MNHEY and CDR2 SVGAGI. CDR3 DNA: TGTGCCAGCAGTTACTCGGGGGGGCAAGGCGATGAGCAGTTCTTC. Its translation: CASSYSGGQGDEQFF.

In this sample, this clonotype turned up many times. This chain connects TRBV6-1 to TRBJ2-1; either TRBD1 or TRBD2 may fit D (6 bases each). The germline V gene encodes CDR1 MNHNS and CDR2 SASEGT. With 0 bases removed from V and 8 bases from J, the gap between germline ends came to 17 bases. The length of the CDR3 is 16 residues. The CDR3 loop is CASSEALVSGADEQFF. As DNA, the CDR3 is TGTGCCAGCAGTGAAGCGTTGGTTTCGGGGGCCGATGAGCAGTTCTTC.

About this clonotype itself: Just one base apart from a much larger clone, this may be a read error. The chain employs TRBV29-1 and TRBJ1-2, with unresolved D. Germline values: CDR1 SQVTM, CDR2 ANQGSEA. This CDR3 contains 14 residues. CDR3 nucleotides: TGCAGCGTTGAAGATCAGAGGACGGGCTATGGCTACATCTTC. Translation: CSVEDQRTGYGYIF.

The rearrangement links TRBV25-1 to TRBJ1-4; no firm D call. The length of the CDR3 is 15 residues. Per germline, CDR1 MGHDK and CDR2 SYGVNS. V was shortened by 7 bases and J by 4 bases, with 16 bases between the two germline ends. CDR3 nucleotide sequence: TGTGCCAGCACTCCCTACATCGGTGATAATGAAAAACTGTTTTTT. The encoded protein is CASTPYIGDNEKLFF.

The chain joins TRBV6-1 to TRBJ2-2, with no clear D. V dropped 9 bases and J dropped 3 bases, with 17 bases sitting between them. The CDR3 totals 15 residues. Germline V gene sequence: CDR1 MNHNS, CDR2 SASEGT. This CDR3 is CASRSIDGYTGELFF. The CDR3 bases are TGTGCCAGTAGGAGTATCGATGGGTACACCGGGGAGCTGTTTTTT.

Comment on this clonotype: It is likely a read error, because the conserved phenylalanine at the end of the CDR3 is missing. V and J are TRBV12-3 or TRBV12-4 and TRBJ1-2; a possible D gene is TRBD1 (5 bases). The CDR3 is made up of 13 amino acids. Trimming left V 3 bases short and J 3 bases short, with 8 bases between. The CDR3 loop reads CASSFGADYGYTS. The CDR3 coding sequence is TGTGCCAGCAGTTTCGGGGCGGACTATGGCTACACCTCC.

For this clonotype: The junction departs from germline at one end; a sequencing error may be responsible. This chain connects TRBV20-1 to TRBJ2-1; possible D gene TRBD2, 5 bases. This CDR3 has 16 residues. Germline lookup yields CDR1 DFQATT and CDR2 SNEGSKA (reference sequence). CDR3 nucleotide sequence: TGCAGTCCTAGAGATGTTGCGGTAGTTGTATACAATGAGGGGTTCTTC. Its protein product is CSPRDVAVVVYNEGFF.

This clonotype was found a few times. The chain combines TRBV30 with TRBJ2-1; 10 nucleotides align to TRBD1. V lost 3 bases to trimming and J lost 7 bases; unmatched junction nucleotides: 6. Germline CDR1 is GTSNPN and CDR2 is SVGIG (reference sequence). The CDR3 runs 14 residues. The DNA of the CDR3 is TGTGCCTGGAGGAGCAGACAGGGGGCGAATGAGCAGTTCTTC. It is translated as CAWRSRQGANEQFF.

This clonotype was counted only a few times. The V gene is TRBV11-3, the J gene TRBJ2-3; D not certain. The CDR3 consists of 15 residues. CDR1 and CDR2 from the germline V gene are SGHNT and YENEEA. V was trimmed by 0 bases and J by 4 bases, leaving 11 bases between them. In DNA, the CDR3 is TGTGCCAGCAGCTTAGATCTGCCGGGCCCAGATACGCAGTATTTT. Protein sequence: CASSLDLPGPDTQYF.

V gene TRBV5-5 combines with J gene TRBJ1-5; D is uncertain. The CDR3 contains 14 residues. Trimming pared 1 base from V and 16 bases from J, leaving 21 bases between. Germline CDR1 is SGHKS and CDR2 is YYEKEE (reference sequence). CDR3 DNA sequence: TGTGCCAGCAGCTTGCCCGCAAGCAATCAGCCTCATCATTTT. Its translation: CASSLPASNQPHHF.

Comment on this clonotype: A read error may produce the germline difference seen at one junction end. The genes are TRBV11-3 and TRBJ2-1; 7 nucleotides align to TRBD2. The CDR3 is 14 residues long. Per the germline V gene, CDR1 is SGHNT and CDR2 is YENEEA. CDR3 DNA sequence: TGTGCTAGCAGCTTAGAGCGGGGAGACAATAAGCAGTTCTTC. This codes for CASSLERGDNKQFF.

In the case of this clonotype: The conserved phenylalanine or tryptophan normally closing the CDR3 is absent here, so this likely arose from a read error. As DNA, the CDR3 is TGTGCCAGCAGCTCCCTAGCTGGCACCGGAGAGCTGTTTTCT. Amino acid sequence: CASSSLAGTGELFS. This sequence joins TRBV11-2 and TRBJ2-2; D may be TRBD2 (5 bases). Germline V lookup: CDR1 SGHAT, CDR2 FQNNGV. The length of the CDR3 is 14 residues.